One and the same sample provided the 13 T cell receptor beta chains below, sequenced in a study of cytomegalovirus exposure and HLA in healthy donors. Primers for the PCR totalled 60 Vbeta and 13 Jbeta. The protocol was immunoSEQ multiplex PCR, while the TCRdb copy is restricted to in-frame clones and leaves out a portion. The sample includes 54,000 or so clones, less than 85% of them seen just once. Source material: PBMCs. These receptors were obtained from a woman aged 60-75 years in good health and CMV-seropositive.

This clone was observed once. The chain couples TRBV7-9 to TRBJ1-1; 7 bases are shared with TRBD1. Germline-derived CDR1 and CDR2 are SEHNR and FQNEAQ (reference sequence). This CDR3 has 12 residues. CDR3 DNA: TGTTCCGGCTACTCCGGGACAGATGAAGCTTTCTTT. Translating it yields CSGYSGTDEAFF.

The V call is TRBV11-2, the J call TRBJ1-1; D perhaps matches TRBD1 (6 bases). Germline V gene lookup returns CDR1 SGHAT and CDR2 FQNNGV. Trimming cost V 1 base and J 1 base, with 7 bases left between them. The CDR3 runs to 14 residues. CDR3 in DNA: TGTGCCAGCAGCTTAGTAGGGGGGAACACTGAAGCTTTCTTT. Translating gives CASSLVGGNTEAFF.

The V and J genes are TRBV5-1 and TRBJ2-2, with D perhaps matching TRBD1 (6 bases). CDR3 size: 16 residues. The ends were cut back, 2 bases at V and 1 base at J, with 12 bases in the middle. CDR1 and CDR2 (germline): SGHRS, YFSETQ. CDR3 sequence (DNA): TGCGCCAGCAGCTTCTTCCAGGGGAAGAACACCGGGGAGCTGTTTTTT. Translation gives CASSFFQGKNTGELFF.

This clone was seen more than once but under ten times. The CDR3 region has the DNA TGCAGCGTGCTGACAGGTGAAGCTTTCTTT. Translated, it gives CSVLTGEAFF. J is TRBJ1-1 and V is TRBV29-1, with D possibly being TRBD1 (6 bases). Trimming removed 6 bases at V and 7 bases at J, with 9 bases between. There are 10 residues in the CDR3. Germline lookup yields CDR1 SQVTM and CDR2 ANQGSEA.

The V call is TRBV7-2, the J call TRBJ1-1; D gene ambiguous. The CDR3 has 14 amino acids. V was cut by 3 bases and J by 0 bases, with 8 bases left in between. Germline loops: CDR1 SGHTA, CDR2 FQGNSA. The CDR3 region is CASSFAGMNTEAFF. CDR3 nucleotides: TGTGCCAGCAGCTTTGCAGGTATGAACACTGAAGCTTTCTTT.

This clone was counted between two and nine times. The gene calls are TRBV27 and TRBJ1-1; D gene ambiguous. The ends were cut back, 3 bases at V and 1 base at J, with 9 bases in the middle. The CDR3 covers 14 residues. The V gene's germline CDR1 is MNHEY and CDR2 SMNVEV (reference sequence). The CDR3: CASSFGYRNTEAFF. DNA for the CDR3: TGTGCCAGCAGTTTCGGCTACAGGAACACTGAAGCTTTCTTT.

The V call is TRBV7-9, the J call TRBJ2-1; 10 nucleotides line up with TRBD1. CDR1 is SEHNR, CDR2 FQNEAQ, per germline (reference sequence). With V trimmed by 3 bases and J by 4 bases, 3 bases remained unmatched. This CDR3 is 15 amino acids long. The CDR3 DNA reads as TGTGCCAGCAGCTTGGGGGACAGGGGATACAATGAGCAGTTCTTC. Protein product: CASSLGDRGYNEQFF.

The chain couples TRBV6-5 to TRBJ2-7; a possible D gene is TRBD2 (6 bases). Germline loops: CDR1 MNHEY, CDR2 SVGAGI. The CDR3 loop spans 13 amino acids. The germline V and J ends were trimmed by 8 bases and 0 bases, with 11 bases remaining between them. DNA of the CDR3: TGTGCCAGCTGGGGGGTCGCCTCCTACGAGCAGTACTTC. This translates into CASWGVASYEQYF.

The J gene is TRBJ2-3, the V gene TRBV7-2, with D maybe TRBD2 (5 bases). Germline V gene sequence: CDR1 SGHTA, CDR2 FQGNSA. This CDR3 has 13 residues. V was shortened by 5 bases and J by 5 bases, with 11 bases between the two germline ends. The CDR3 coding sequence is TGTGCCAGCAGCCAGCGGTTATTAGATACGCAGTATTTT. Protein: CASSQRLLDTQYF. The full variable domain, completed using reference TRBV7-2 and TRBJ2-3, is GAGVSQSPSNKVTEKGKDVELRCDPISGHTALYWYRQSLGQGLEFLIYFQGNSAPDKSGLPSDRFSAERTGGSVSTLTIQRTQQEDSAVYLCASSQRLLDTQYFGPGTRLTVL.

The gene calls are TRBV7-2 and TRBJ1-1, with a tentative D call TRBD1 (6 bases). This CDR3 region has 13 residues. The V gene lost 5 bases and the J gene lost 6 bases, with 13 bases spanning the gap. Germline CDR1 reads SGHTA; CDR2 reads FQGNSA. In DNA form, the CDR3 reads TGTGCCAGCAGCAGCCGACAGGTCGCTGAAGCTTTCTTT. Its protein product is CASSSRQVAEAFF.

The chain couples TRBV7-2 to TRBJ1-2; D might be TRBD1 (6 bases). V was trimmed by 1 base and J by 3 bases, leaving 9 bases between them. Looked up from germline, CDR1 is SGHTA and CDR2 is FQGNSA. The CDR3 is 14 amino acids. The CDR3 is CASSLVGGDYGYTF. The CDR3 nucleotides read TGTGCCAGCAGCTTAGTAGGGGGGGACTATGGCTACACCTTC.

The chain joins TRBV11-1 to TRBJ2-1; the D gene is possibly TRBD1 (5 bases). Trimming took 2 bases from V and 8 from J, leaving 16 bases between them. Germline values: CDR1 SGHAT, CDR2 FQDESV (reference sequence). The CDR3 loop spans 15 amino acids. This chain's CDR3 is CASSLLRASNDEQFF. CDR3 nucleotides: TGTGCCAGCAGCTTACTCAGGGCGTCGAATGATGAGCAGTTCTTC.

J is TRBJ2-7 and V is TRBV2; D not resolved. Trimming shortened V by 6 bases and J by 1 base, and 10 bases separated the two germline ends. Germline V gene sequence: CDR1 SNHLY, CDR2 FYNNEI. This CDR3 contains 13 residues. CDR3 DNA: TGTGCCAGCAGCAGGTCCATTTCCTACGAGCAGTACTTC. Protein sequence: CASSRSISYEQYF.